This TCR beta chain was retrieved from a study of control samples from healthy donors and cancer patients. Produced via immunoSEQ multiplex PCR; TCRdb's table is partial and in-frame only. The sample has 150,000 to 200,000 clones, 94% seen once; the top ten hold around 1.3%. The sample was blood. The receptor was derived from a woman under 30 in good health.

CDR3 loop: CASGKVAEETQYF. The DNA of the CDR3 is TGCGCCAGCGGAAAGGTAGCGGAAGAGACCCAGTACTTC. J is TRBJ2-5 and V is TRBV5-1; D perhaps matches TRBD2 (6 bases). V lost 7 bases and J 3 bases, leaving 13 bases between the germline ends. Germline V lookup: CDR1 SGHRS, CDR2 YFSETQ. CDR3 size: 13 residues.